The T cell receptor (beta chain) described here comes from a study of cytomegalovirus exposure and HLA in healthy donors. It was with 60 Vbeta and 13 Jbeta primers that the PCR ran. Assay: immunoSEQ multiplex PCR; the TCRdb copy retains only in-frame clones and omits some. The table records 100,000 to 150,000 clones, under 12% of them present only once. Points from the study as a whole: There were some public TCRs occurring in many donors, but most TCR sequences were rare. Clonal expansion, a later analysis showed, was greater in HLA-associated TCR beta chains than in equally common others. In a later analysis, the majority of CMV-associated beta chains seemingly showed HLA restriction. Of the V segments, some could not be distinguished, including TRBV6-2 and TRBV6-3, and were excluded.

V lost 3 bases to trimming and J lost 4 bases; unmatched junction nucleotides: 3. The CDR3 is made up of 14 amino acids. CDR1 is KGHSH and CDR2 is LQKENI in the germline V gene. In regard to this clone: Its antigen is unknown.

This chain uses TRBV18 with TRBJ1-3; 7 bases agree with TRBD1. This clonotype was sampled from a woman younger than 35 in good health and CMV-seropositive. The sequenced sample consisted of PBMCs. CDR3 region: CASSPGQEGNTIYF. DNA of the CDR3: TGTGCCAGCTCACCTGGACAGGAAGGAAACACCATATATTTT.